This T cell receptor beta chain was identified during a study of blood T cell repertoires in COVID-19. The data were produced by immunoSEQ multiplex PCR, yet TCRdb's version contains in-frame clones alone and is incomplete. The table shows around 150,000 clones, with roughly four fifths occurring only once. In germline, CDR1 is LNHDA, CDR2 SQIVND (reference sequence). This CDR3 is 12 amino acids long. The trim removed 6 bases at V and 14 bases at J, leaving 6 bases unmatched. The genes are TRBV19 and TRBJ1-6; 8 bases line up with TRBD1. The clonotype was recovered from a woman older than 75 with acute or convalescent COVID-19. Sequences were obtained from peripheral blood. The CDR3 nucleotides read TGTGCCAGTAGGGACAGGGAAAAATCCCTCCACTTT. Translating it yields CASRDREKSLHF.